These T cell receptor beta chains were read from a single sample in a study of OX40 agonist ivuxolimab in advanced cancers. TCRdb's copy holds only in-frame clones and misses some; the assay was immunoSEQ multiplex PCR. The data contain approximately 84,000 clones, roughly 89% of them singletons. The sample consisted of CD4+ or CD8+ T cells sorted from blood, taken in a trial of the OX40 agonist ivuxolimab. The receptor source for this set is an adult with an advanced solid tumor such as melanoma, head and neck, liver or kidney cancer. CDR3s include the opening cysteine and the closing phenylalanine or tryptophan. D genes are given only for firm matches. The size field is filled for only some rows; it gives once, few, many or a size class.

d_gene: TRBD2; j_gene: TRBJ2-7; abundance: NA; v_gene: TRBV6-5; CDR3aa: CASVRTAGGYEQYF; CDR3nt: TGTGCCAGCGTGAGGACAGCGGGAGGCTACGAGCAGTACTTC
d_gene: TRBD1; j_gene: TRBJ1-4; abundance: NA; v_gene: TRBV4-2; CDR3aa: CASSQEPGGSATNEKLFF; CDR3nt: TGTGCCAGCAGCCAAGAACCAGGGGGCTCGGCAACTAATGAAAAACTGTTTTTT
d_gene: TRBD2; j_gene: TRBJ2-2; abundance: NA; v_gene: TRBV7-8; CDR3aa: CASTRTSGSTGELFF; CDR3nt: TGTGCCAGCACCCGGACTAGCGGGAGCACCGGGGAGCTGTTTTTT
d_gene: NA; j_gene: TRBJ1-1; abundance: NA; v_gene: TRBV7-2; CDR3aa: CASMPRREAAEAFF; CDR3nt: TGTGCCAGCATGCCAAGGCGGGAGGCGGCTGAAGCTTTCTTT
d_gene: TRBD1; j_gene: TRBJ2-5; abundance: NA; v_gene: TRBV9; CDR3aa: CASSPGAGGVEETQYF; CDR3nt: TGTGCCAGCAGTCCAGGGGCAGGGGGCGTAGAGGAGACCCAGTACTTC
d_gene: TRBD2; j_gene: TRBJ2-7; abundance: once; v_gene: TRBV19; CDR3aa: CASSMVSGGSYEQYF; CDR3nt: TGTGCCAGTAGTATGGTTAGCGGGGGCTCCTACGAGCAGTACTTC
d_gene: NA; j_gene: TRBJ1-1; abundance: NA; v_gene: TRBV7-8; CDR3aa: CASSPGHMNTEAFF; CDR3nt: TGTGCCAGCAGCCCGGGACACATGAACACTGAAGCTTTCTTT
d_gene: NA; j_gene: TRBJ2-7; abundance: NA; v_gene: TRBV4-1; CDR3aa: CASSQVYGVGSYF; CDR3nt: TGCGCCAGCAGCCAAGTTTATGGGGTGGGTTCGTACTTC
d_gene: TRBD2; j_gene: TRBJ2-7; abundance: few; v_gene: TRBV10-2; CDR3aa: CATGAGDYEQYF; CDR3nt: TGCGCCACCGGAGCGGGAGACTACGAGCAGTACTTC
d_gene: NA; j_gene: TRBJ2-3; abundance: NA; v_gene: TRBV4-2; CDR3aa: CASSQRDTQYF; CDR3nt: TGTGCCAGCAGCCAGAGGGATACGCAGTATTTT
d_gene: NA; j_gene: TRBJ2-3; abundance: NA; v_gene: TRBV28; CDR3aa: CASSLVAADTQYF; CDR3nt: TGTGCCAGCAGTTTAGTAGCCGCGGATACGCAGTATTTT
d_gene: NA; j_gene: TRBJ2-2; abundance: NA; v_gene: TRBV10-3; CDR3aa: CAIRTAGELFF; CDR3nt: TGTGCCATCAGGACAGCCGGGGAGCTGTTTTTT
d_gene: TRBD2; j_gene: TRBJ2-3; abundance: NA; v_gene: TRBV5-1; CDR3aa: CASSLGTSGGDTQYF; CDR3nt: TGCGCCAGCAGCTTGGGGACTAGCGGGGGTGATACGCAGTATTTT
d_gene: TRBD2; j_gene: TRBJ2-5; abundance: NA; v_gene: TRBV18; CDR3aa: CASSSPGRDLETQYF; CDR3nt: TGTGCCAGCTCATCCCCTGGGAGGGATCTAGAGACCCAGTACTTC
d_gene: NA; j_gene: TRBJ2-7; abundance: NA; v_gene: TRBV30; CDR3aa: CAWGTHRAGSTYEQYF; CDR3nt: TGTGCCTGGGGGACCCACCGGGCAGGTTCCACCTACGAGCAGTACTTC
d_gene: NA; j_gene: TRBJ2-1; abundance: NA; v_gene: TRBV5-6; CDR3aa: CASSLFQRFSTNEQFF; CDR3nt: TGTGCCAGCAGCTTGTTCCAGAGGTTTAGTACCAATGAGCAGTTCTTC
d_gene: NA; j_gene: TRBJ1-4; abundance: NA; v_gene: TRBV7-9; CDR3aa: CASSLLATNEKLFF; CDR3nt: TGTGCCAGCAGCTTGTTAGCAACTAATGAAAAACTGTTTTTT
d_gene: TRBD1; j_gene: TRBJ2-1; abundance: NA; v_gene: TRBV27; CDR3aa: CASRGRGFDEQFF; CDR3nt: TGTGCCAGCAGGGGCAGGGGGTTTGATGAGCAGTTCTTC
d_gene: NA; j_gene: TRBJ1-1; abundance: once; v_gene: TRBV2; CDR3aa: CASSIQPNTEAFF; CDR3nt: TGTGCCAGCAGTATCCAGCCGAACACTGAAGCTTTCTTT
d_gene: NA; j_gene: TRBJ1-4; abundance: NA; v_gene: TRBV5-1; CDR3aa: CASSSGTVNEKLFF; CDR3nt: TGCGCCAGCAGCTCTGGGACGGTCAATGAAAAACTGTTTTTT
d_gene: NA; j_gene: TRBJ2-5; abundance: NA; v_gene: TRBV4-2; CDR3aa: CASSQVGVEETQYF; CDR3nt: TGTGCCAGCAGCCAAGTGGGGGTTGAAGAGACCCAGTACTTC
d_gene: TRBD2; j_gene: TRBJ2-5; abundance: NA; v_gene: TRBV18; CDR3aa: CASSPRGETQYF; CDR3nt: TGTGCCAGCTCACCGCGGGGGGAGACCCAGTACTTC
d_gene: NA; j_gene: TRBJ1-5; abundance: NA; v_gene: TRBV14; CDR3aa: CASSPPRVRSNQPQHF; CDR3nt: TGTGCCAGCAGCCCCCCCCGAGTACGTAGCAATCAGCCCCAGCATTTT
d_gene: NA; j_gene: TRBJ2-1; abundance: NA; v_gene: TRBV7-3; CDR3aa: CASSLYAALDPLRGNEQFF; CDR3nt: TGTGCCAGCAGCTTATACGCCGCCCTTGATCCTCTACGCGGCAATGAGCAGTTCTTC
d_gene: TRBD2; j_gene: TRBJ2-5; abundance: NA; v_gene: TRBV9; CDR3aa: CASSDTGTRLQYF; CDR3nt: TGTGCCAGCAGCGACACCGGGACTAGGCTCCAGTACTTC
d_gene: NA; j_gene: TRBJ2-4; abundance: NA; v_gene: TRBV5-1; CDR3aa: CASSLGEAKNIQYF; CDR3nt: TGCGCCAGCAGCTTGGGGGAGGCCAAAAACATTCAGTACTTC
d_gene: TRBD1; j_gene: TRBJ2-4; abundance: NA; v_gene: TRBV29-1; CDR3aa: CSVTGQLKNIQYF; CDR3nt: TGCAGCGTGACGGGACAGCTAAAAAACATTCAGTACTTC
d_gene: TRBD2; j_gene: TRBJ2-7; abundance: NA; v_gene: TRBV11-3; CDR3aa: CASSPGVGLARREQYF; CDR3nt: TGTGCCAGCAGCCCGGGGGTGGGACTAGCGCGCCGAGAGCAGTACTTC
d_gene: NA; j_gene: TRBJ1-1; abundance: NA; v_gene: TRBV6-1; CDR3aa: CASSALSGSTEAFF; CDR3nt: TGTGCCAGCAGTGCCCTGTCGGGGAGCACTGAAGCTTTCTTT
d_gene: TRBD2; j_gene: TRBJ2-5; abundance: NA; v_gene: TRBV11-2; CDR3aa: CASSLTASSGGARETQYF; CDR3nt: TGTGCCAGCAGCTTAACGGCATCTAGCGGGGGGGCCCGAGAGACCCAGTACTTC
d_gene: NA; j_gene: TRBJ2-4; abundance: NA; v_gene: TRBV19; CDR3aa: CASSISGGLAKNIQYF; CDR3nt: TGTGCCAGTAGCATCTCAGGAGGTTTAGCCAAAAACATTCAGTACTTC
d_gene: NA; j_gene: TRBJ1-2; abundance: NA; v_gene: TRBV5-4; CDR3aa: CASSHQSLDSGYTF; CDR3nt: TGTGCCAGCAGCCACCAGTCCCTTGATAGTGGCTACACCTTC
d_gene: TRBD1; j_gene: TRBJ1-5; abundance: few; v_gene: TRBV6-5; CDR3aa: CASSSDRGHQPQHF; CDR3nt: TGTGCCAGCAGTTCAGACAGGGGGCATCAGCCCCAGCATTTT
d_gene: NA; j_gene: TRBJ2-3; abundance: NA; v_gene: TRBV29-1; CDR3aa: CSVARPPGGTDTQYF; CDR3nt: TGCAGCGTTGCCCGGCCGCCGGGAGGCACAGATACGCAGTATTTT
d_gene: NA; j_gene: TRBJ2-3; abundance: NA; v_gene: TRBV5-5; CDR3aa: CASSISYRTDTQYF; CDR3nt: TGTGCCAGCAGCATCTCCTACAGGACAGATACGCAGTATTTT
d_gene: NA; j_gene: TRBJ1-2; abundance: NA; v_gene: TRBV9; CDR3aa: CASSVEAAYGYTF; CDR3nt: TGTGCCAGCAGCGTAGAGGCAGCTTATGGCTACACCTTC
d_gene: TRBD1; j_gene: TRBJ1-1; abundance: NA; v_gene: TRBV6-6; CDR3aa: CATDRGGMNTEAFF; CDR3nt: TGTGCCACAGACAGGGGGGGGATGAACACTGAAGCTTTCTTT
d_gene: NA; j_gene: TRBJ1-5; abundance: NA; v_gene: TRBV18; CDR3aa: CASSPLRGNQPQHF; CDR3nt: TGTGCCAGCTCACCACTCAGGGGCAATCAGCCCCAGCATTTT
d_gene: NA; j_gene: TRBJ2-1; abundance: NA; v_gene: TRBV7-2; CDR3aa: CASSSNPGGQFF; CDR3nt: TGTGCCAGCAGCTCGAACCCTGGAGGGCAGTTCTTC
d_gene: NA; j_gene: TRBJ1-3; abundance: NA; v_gene: TRBV28; CDR3aa: CASSLSGANTIYF; CDR3nt: TGTGCCAGCAGTTTATCTGGGGCAAACACCATATATTTT
d_gene: TRBD1; j_gene: TRBJ1-6; abundance: NA; v_gene: TRBV5-1; CDR3aa: CASSFEGGNSPLHF; CDR3nt: TGCGCCAGCAGCTTCGAAGGGGGCAATTCACCCCTCCACTTT
d_gene: NA; j_gene: TRBJ2-2; abundance: NA; v_gene: TRBV9; CDR3aa: CASSVLFVPAGELFF; CDR3nt: TGTGCCAGCAGCGTCCTATTTGTTCCCGCCGGGGAGCTGTTTTTT
d_gene: NA; j_gene: TRBJ1-5; abundance: NA; v_gene: TRBV19; CDR3aa: CASSIEGYSNQPQHF; CDR3nt: TGTGCCAGTAGTATCGAGGGGTATAGCAATCAGCCCCAGCATTTT
d_gene: NA; j_gene: TRBJ2-5; abundance: once; v_gene: TRBV2; CDR3aa: CASSQETQYF; CDR3nt: TGTGCCAGCAGCCAAGAGACCCAGTACTTC
d_gene: NA; j_gene: TRBJ2-7; abundance: NA; v_gene: TRBV7-2; CDR3aa: CASSSPASGRGRIYEQYF; CDR3nt: TGTGCCAGCAGCTCCCCGGCTAGCGGCAGGGGACGGATCTACGAGCAGTACTTC
d_gene: TRBD1; j_gene: TRBJ1-1; abundance: NA; v_gene: TRBV5-1; CDR3aa: CASSAGQGVAFF; CDR3nt: TGCGCCAGCAGCGCGGGACAGGGAGTAGCTTTCTTT
d_gene: NA; j_gene: TRBJ1-2; abundance: NA; v_gene: TRBV20-1; CDR3aa: CSARVYGYTF; CDR3nt: TGCAGTGCTAGGGTTTATGGCTACACCTTC
d_gene: NA; j_gene: TRBJ1-6; abundance: NA; v_gene: TRBV6-4; CDR3aa: CASSEDGSGVSPLHF; CDR3nt: TGTGCCAGCAGCGAGGACGGATCAGGTGTTTCACCCCTCCACTTT
d_gene: NA; j_gene: TRBJ2-1; abundance: NA; v_gene: TRBV29-1; CDR3aa: CSASGATDQPILYEQFF; CDR3nt: TGCAGCGCCAGTGGGGCGACTGACCAACCTATTCTGTATGAGCAGTTCTTC
d_gene: NA; j_gene: TRBJ2-1; abundance: NA; v_gene: TRBV15; CDR3aa: CATSPWARSPNEQFF; CDR3nt: TGTGCCACCAGCCCATGGGCCCGGTCGCCCAATGAGCAGTTCTTC
d_gene: TRBD2; j_gene: TRBJ2-7; abundance: once; v_gene: TRBV27; CDR3aa: CASSWGLAGVYEQYF; CDR3nt: TGTGCCAGCAGTTGGGGACTAGCGGGAGTTTACGAGCAGTACTTC
d_gene: TRBD1; j_gene: TRBJ1-1; abundance: NA; v_gene: TRBV20-1; CDR3aa: CSANGDRVAVF; CDR3nt: TGCAGTGCCAATGGGGACAGGGTAGCGGTCTTT
d_gene: TRBD2; j_gene: TRBJ2-3; abundance: NA; v_gene: TRBV10-3; CDR3aa: CAIKTGTSDTDTQYF; CDR3nt: TGTGCCATCAAAACCGGGACTAGCGACACAGATACGCAGTATTTT
d_gene: NA; j_gene: TRBJ1-1; abundance: NA; v_gene: TRBV7-2; CDR3aa: CASSFNRVVNTEAFF; CDR3nt: TGTGCCAGCAGCTTCAACAGGGTTGTGAACACTGAAGCTTTCTTT
d_gene: NA; j_gene: TRBJ1-1; abundance: NA; v_gene: TRBV19; CDR3aa: CASSRGTRAEAFF; CDR3nt: TGTGCCAGTAGTCGAGGGACGAGGGCTGAAGCTTTCTTT
d_gene: TRBD1; j_gene: TRBJ2-2; abundance: NA; v_gene: TRBV18; CDR3aa: CASCQGVDTGELFF; CDR3nt: TGTGCCAGCTGCCAGGGGGTCGACACCGGGGAGCTGTTTTTT
d_gene: NA; j_gene: TRBJ2-2; abundance: NA; v_gene: TRBV28; CDR3aa: CASNVGQLYGELFF; CDR3nt: TGTGCCAGCAACGTCGGTCAGTTGTATGGGGAGCTGTTTTTT
d_gene: NA; j_gene: TRBJ2-1; abundance: NA; v_gene: TRBV5-1; CDR3aa: CASSLLGLSYNEQFF; CDR3nt: TGCGCCAGCAGCTTGCTGGGACTCTCCTACAATGAGCAGTTCTTC